This T cell receptor (beta chain) was captured by sequencing in a study of blood T cell repertoires in COVID-19. Background on the study: Sites across the United States, Italy and Spain contributed samples from acute and convalescent COVID-19. T cells, B-cell-depleted T cells, or PBMCs supplied cDNA or gDNA.

The CDR3 length is 15 residues. V lost 3 bases and J lost 0, with 12 bases in between. The germline CDR1 and CDR2 sequences are MDHEN and SYDVKM. Per the authors' pipeline: Estimated nucleated cell counts came from reference gene primer amplification. The table came from immunoSEQ multiplex PCR; TCRdb's copy has only in-frame clones and leaves some out. The DNA was the basis for D and trimming; V, J and clone size are from that table. The sample includes some 96,000 clones, roughly 87% seen only once; the top ten take 7% to 9%. This chain joins TRBV28 and TRBJ2-7; D possibly corresponds to TRBD2 (6 bases). The sequence was collected from a man aged 30 to 45 in a cohort sampled during active COVID-19. Sequencing input: peripheral blood. The CDR3 is CASSFFAGSSYEQYF. CDR3 nucleotides: TGTGCCAGCAGTTTTTTTGCGGGGTCCTCCTACGAGCAGTACTTC.